The 20 T cell receptor beta chains below all came from one sample that was sequenced in a study of cytomegalovirus exposure and HLA in healthy donors. The protocol was immunoSEQ multiplex PCR, while the TCRdb copy is restricted to in-frame clones and leaves out a portion. The sample yields a few hundred thousand clones, 80% to 90% seen once. The sample taken for sequencing was PBMCs. Receptor source: a woman younger than 30 in good health and CMV-seronegative.

A word on this clone: Other nucleotide sequences in the sample specify the same CDR3. The DNA for the CDR3 is TGTGCCTGGAGTGCCGGGACTAGCGGGCGGGGGGAGACCCAGTACTTC. Translated, it gives CAWSAGTSGRGETQYF. V and J are TRBV30 and TRBJ2-5; 12 nucleotides agree with TRBD2. Trimming took 1 base from V and 5 from J; bases not matched to a gene: 8. The CDR3 is 16 residues long. Germline V gives CDR1 GTSNPN, CDR2 SVGIG (reference sequence).

This clone was detected a few times. Other DNA variants within this sample encode the same CDR3. The chain's CDR3 is CASSDPAYEQYF. Written as DNA, the CDR3 is TGTGCCAGCAGTGACCCGGCCTACGAGCAGTACTTC. The chain is built from TRBV2 and TRBJ2-7, with unresolved D. This CDR3 is 12 amino acids long. Between the trimmed V and J ends, which lost 3 bases and 2 bases, there was a span of 5 bases. In germline, CDR1 is SNHLY, CDR2 FYNNEI.

This chain links TRBV4-3 with TRBJ2-1; 9 bases fit TRBD2. This CDR3 is built from 18 residues. Per germline, CDR1 LGHNA and CDR2 YSLEER. The V and J ends lost 0 bases and 2 bases, in that order; junction bases with no gene match: 8. The CDR3 coding sequence is TGCGCCAGCAGCCAAGAGATTAGCGGGAGAGGGACCTACAATGAGCAGTTCTTC. As protein: CASSQEISGRGTYNEQFF.

The J gene is TRBJ2-1, the V gene TRBV27; D perhaps matches TRBD2 (6 bases). Per germline, CDR1 MNHEY and CDR2 SMNVEV (reference sequence). This CDR3 is 17 amino acids long. V lost 1 base and J lost 0, with 13 bases in between. CDR3 sequence: CASSLWLAGSSYNEQFF. In DNA form, the CDR3 reads TGTGCCAGCAGTTTATGGCTCGCGGGAAGCTCCTACAATGAGCAGTTCTTC.

This clone has more than one count but fewer than ten. J is TRBJ1-2 and V is TRBV28, with 8 bases identical to TRBD1. This CDR3 contains 13 residues. V lost 5 bases, J lost 8 bases, and 7 bases stayed unmatched. The germline V gene encodes CDR1 MDHEN and CDR2 SYDVKM. The CDR3 reads CASSPQDREGYTF. The DNA for the CDR3 is TGTGCCAGCAGTCCCCAGGACAGGGAGGGCTACACCTTC.

This chain links TRBV4-3 with TRBJ1-4; 7 bases are shared with TRBD1. This CDR3 region has 16 residues. Germline V gene lookup returns CDR1 LGHNA and CDR2 YSLEER. The V gene end was trimmed by 3 bases and the J gene end by 0 bases; junction bases not matched to a gene: 4. Here the CDR3 DNA reads TGCGCCAGCAGCCAGGGACAGACCTCAACTAATGAAAAACTGTTTTTT. Translation: CASSQGQTSTNEKLFF.

This clone was picked up a small number of times. The chain has TRBV7-6 and TRBJ1-2; D is unresolved. CDR1 is SGHVS and CDR2 is FNYEAQ in the germline V gene. The CDR3 contains 14 residues. V gave up 2 bases and J gave up 7 bases, with 14 bases separating them. For the CDR3, the DNA is TGTGCCAGCAGCTTATCACAGATATCTGGTGGCTACACCTTC. As protein: CASSLSQISGGYTF.

The chain is built from TRBV7-3 and TRBJ1-1; the D gene is possibly TRBD1 (5 bases). V lost 0 bases, J lost 5 bases, and 13 bases lay in between. This CDR3 contains 15 residues. CDR1 SGHTA and CDR2 FQGTGA come from the germline V gene. CDR3 in amino acids: CASSLTFSGRTEAFF. DNA for the CDR3: TGTGCCAGCAGCTTAACGTTCTCAGGGAGGACTGAAGCTTTCTTT.

This chain connects TRBV13 to TRBJ2-1; D gene uncertain. The CDR3 has 12 amino acids. CDR1 is PRHDT, CDR2 FYEKMQ, per germline (reference sequence). Trimming took off 2 bases at V and 7 bases at J, with 6 bases between the two ends. CDR3 nucleotides: TGTGCCAGCAGCTTACTCAGAAATGAGCAGTTCTTC. Translation gives CASSLLRNEQFF.

The chain uses TRBV18 and TRBJ2-7; possible D gene TRBD2, 6 bases. The CDR3 covers 14 residues. Deletions cut 0 bases from V and 1 base from J, with 7 bases between. Germline lookup yields CDR1 KGHSH and CDR2 LQKENI. CDR3 loop: CASSPPRDSYEQYF. CDR3 nucleotides: TGTGCCAGCTCACCACCGCGGGATTCCTACGAGCAGTACTTC.

The table lists this clone with a few counts. The chain employs TRBV19 and TRBJ1-4, with D unclear. The V and J ends lost 5 bases and 3 bases respectively, with 7 bases between them. Germline CDR1 and CDR2: LNHDA and SQIVND (reference sequence). The CDR3 runs 13 residues. The CDR3 spells CASSPVPNEKLFF. Written as DNA, the CDR3 is TGTGCCAGTAGTCCAGTTCCTAATGAAAAACTGTTTTTT.

V gene TRBV7-8 combines with J gene TRBJ1-5; 9 bases agree with TRBD1. There are 17 residues in the CDR3. Trimming cost V 5 bases and J 7 bases; bases outside gene matches: 15. Germline V gene sequence: CDR1 SGHVS, CDR2 FQNEAQ. As DNA, the CDR3 is TGTGCCAGCAGCGCACGTCCCGGGACAGGGAGGAACCAGCCCCAGCATTTT. Translated, it gives CASSARPGTGRNQPQHF.

The rearrangement joins TRBV19 to TRBJ2-7; maybe TRBD1 (6 bases). Germline V gives CDR1 LNHDA, CDR2 SQIVND (reference sequence). The V gene lost 4 bases and the J gene lost 2 bases, with 15 bases spanning the gap. The CDR3 contains 15 residues. The CDR3 loop is CASSSDHRATYEQYF. CDR3 nucleotide sequence: TGTGCCAGTAGTAGCGATCACAGGGCCACCTACGAGCAGTACTTC.

V and J are TRBV6-1 and TRBJ2-7; D not certain. There are 14 residues in the CDR3. Germline loops: CDR1 MNHNS, CDR2 SASEGT. V was clipped by 1 base and J by 5 bases, with 12 bases between them. DNA for the CDR3: TGTGCCAGCAGTGAAGAGCCGGGTAAGGACGAGCAGTACTTC. As protein: CASSEEPGKDEQYF.

V usage is TRBV27 and J usage is TRBJ1-2, with 7 bases aligning to TRBD1. Germline CDR1 is MNHEY and CDR2 is SMNVEV (reference sequence). The CDR3 has 14 residues. Trimming at V came to 5 bases and at J to 8 bases, leaving 11 bases not matched to a gene. The CDR3 reads CASSQGEKFGGYTF. The CDR3 coding sequence is TGTGCCAGCAGTCAGGGGGAGAAATTTGGCGGCTACACCTTC.

CDR3 sequence reads: CASMEIQSGGTQYF. The CDR3 DNA follows: TGTGCCAGCATGGAAATACAATCCGGGGGGACCCAGTACTTC. The chain joins TRBV2 to TRBJ2-5; D might be TRBD2 (6 bases). From germline, CDR1 is SNHLY and CDR2 FYNNEI. V was cut by 7 bases and J by 7 bases, with 19 bases left in between. The CDR3 consists of 14 residues.

This sequence joins TRBV20-1 and TRBJ2-3; D is possibly TRBD2 (6 bases). The length of the CDR3 is 11 residues. The V end was cut by 6 bases, the J end by 6 bases, with 10 bases between. Germline V gene sequence: CDR1 DFQATT, CDR2 SNEGSKA (reference sequence). This CDR3 reads CSARDSDTQYF. The CDR3 region has the DNA TGCAGTGCGCGGGACTCCGATACGCAGTATTTT.

This clone was found once. V is TRBV6-5 and J is TRBJ2-5, with D possibly TRBD1 on 5 matching bases. The CDR3 runs to 14 residues. CDR1 MNHEY and CDR2 SVGAGI come from the germline V gene. V was shortened by 4 bases and J by 2 bases, with 11 bases between the two germline ends. CDR3 amino acids: CASSFGQGQETQYF. CDR3 coding DNA: TGTGCCAGCAGTTTCGGGCAGGGTCAAGAGACCCAGTACTTC.

The rearrangement uses TRBV28 and TRBJ2-3; 10 positions match TRBD2. The length of the CDR3 is 16 residues. Germline V gives CDR1 MDHEN, CDR2 SYDVKM. The V gene end was trimmed by 2 bases and the J gene end by 6 bases; junction bases not matched to a gene: 8. CDR3 loop: CASSLHVAGGGDTQYF. Here the CDR3 DNA reads TGTGCCAGCAGTTTACATGTAGCGGGAGGTGGGGATACGCAGTATTTT.

The chain joins TRBV9 to TRBJ1-2; TRBD1 is a possible D gene (6 bases). Trimming took 4 bases from V and 8 from J, leaving 21 bases between them. Germline-derived CDR1 and CDR2 are SGDLS and YYNGEE. The CDR3 runs 15 residues. CDR3 protein: CASSRVPGSGEGYTF. DNA of the CDR3: TGTGCCAGCAGCCGAGTCCCAGGATCAGGGGAAGGCTACACCTTC.